This T cell receptor beta chain was captured in a study of T cell responses to AZD1222 COVID-19 vaccine. V was cut by 0 bases and J by 7 bases, with 12 bases left in between. Germline lookup yields CDR1 SGHRS and CDR2 YFSETQ. The CDR3 is 14 residues long. Measured with immunoSEQ multiplex PCR; TCRdb has only the in-frame clones, and not every one. The repertoire includes approximately 120,000 clones, roughly 90% of them detected once, and 1.5% to 1.8% sits in the top ten. V usage is TRBV5-1 and J usage is TRBJ2-3; D unclear. The origin of this receptor is an adult in good health. Sequencing used peripheral blood, obtained on day 0 of AZD1222 vaccination. The CDR3 reads CASSLGTGTNTQYF. As DNA, the CDR3 is TGCGCCAGCAGCTTGGGCACGGGCACGAATACGCAGTATTTT.